Sequencing of this T cell receptor (beta chain) was carried out in a study of OX40 agonist ivuxolimab in advanced cancers. Study-level information: Patients enrolled in dose escalation were diagnosed with hepatocellular carcinoma, melanoma, renal cell or head and neck cancer.

TCRdb keeps only in-frame clones here, not all; method: immunoSEQ multiplex PCR. The sample contains around 40,000 clones, 65% to 90% of which appear only once. CDR3 length equals 13 residues. V lost 1 base and J lost 0, with 4 bases in between. Germline assignment: CDR1 SGHVS and CDR2 FNYEAQ. The clonotype comes from an adult with an advanced solid tumor such as melanoma, head and neck, liver or kidney cancer. V gene TRBV7-6 combines with J gene TRBJ2-7; D ambiguous. Sequenced material: CD4+ or CD8+ T cells sorted from blood, taken in a trial of the OX40 agonist ivuxolimab. The CDR3 region is CASSLGPSYEQYF. CDR3 DNA: TGTGCCAGCAGCTTAGGACCCTCCTACGAGCAGTACTTC.